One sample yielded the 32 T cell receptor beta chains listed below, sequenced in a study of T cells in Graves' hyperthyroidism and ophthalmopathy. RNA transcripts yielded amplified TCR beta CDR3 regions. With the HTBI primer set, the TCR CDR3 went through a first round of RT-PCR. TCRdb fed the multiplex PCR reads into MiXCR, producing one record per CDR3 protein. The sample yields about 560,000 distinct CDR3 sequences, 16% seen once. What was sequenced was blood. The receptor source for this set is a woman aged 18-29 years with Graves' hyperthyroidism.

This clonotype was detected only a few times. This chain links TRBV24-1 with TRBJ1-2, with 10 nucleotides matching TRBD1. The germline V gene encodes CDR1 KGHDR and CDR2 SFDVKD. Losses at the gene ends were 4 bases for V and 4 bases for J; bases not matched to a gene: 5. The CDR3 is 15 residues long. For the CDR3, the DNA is TGTGCCACCAGTGACCCCAGGACAGGGGGCTATGGCTACACCTTC. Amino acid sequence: CATSDPRTGGYGYTF.

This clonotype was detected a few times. The DNA of the CDR3 is TGTGCCAGCAGCTTCAACGTACTAGCTGATACGCAGTATTTT. It specifies CASSFNVLADTQYF. The rearrangement joins TRBV7-9 to TRBJ2-3; tentatively, D is TRBD2 (6 bases). Germline CDR1 reads SEHNR; CDR2 reads FQNEAQ (reference sequence). The V end was cut by 3 bases, the J end by 6 bases, with 13 bases between. The CDR3 has 14 amino acids.

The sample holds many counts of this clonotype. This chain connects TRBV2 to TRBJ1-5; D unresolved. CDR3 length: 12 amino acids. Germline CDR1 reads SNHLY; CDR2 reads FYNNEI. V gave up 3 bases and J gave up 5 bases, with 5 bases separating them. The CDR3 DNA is TGTGCCAGCAGTGATCAAGATCAGCCCCAGCATTTT. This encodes CASSDQDQPQHF.

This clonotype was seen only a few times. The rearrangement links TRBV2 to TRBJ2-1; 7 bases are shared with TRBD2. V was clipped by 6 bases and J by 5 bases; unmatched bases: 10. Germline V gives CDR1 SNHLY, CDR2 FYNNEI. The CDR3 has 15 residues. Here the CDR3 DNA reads TGTGCCAGCAGCAGAGGACTAGTAAAAAACAATGAGCAGTTCTTC. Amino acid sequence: CASSRGLVKNNEQFF.

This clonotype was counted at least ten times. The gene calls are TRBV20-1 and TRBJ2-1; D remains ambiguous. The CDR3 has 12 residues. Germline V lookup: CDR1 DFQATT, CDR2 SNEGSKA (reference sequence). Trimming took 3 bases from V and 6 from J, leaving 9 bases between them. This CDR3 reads CSASWQFNEQFF. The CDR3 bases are TGCAGTGCTAGTTGGCAGTTCAATGAGCAGTTCTTC.

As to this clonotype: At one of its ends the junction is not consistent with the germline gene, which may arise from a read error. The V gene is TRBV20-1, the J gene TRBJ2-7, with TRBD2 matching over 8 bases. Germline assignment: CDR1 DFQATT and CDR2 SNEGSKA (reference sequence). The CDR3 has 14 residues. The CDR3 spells CSARAGGRPYEQYF. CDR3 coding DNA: TGCAGTGCTAGAGCGGGGGGGCGCCCCTACGAACAGTACTTC.

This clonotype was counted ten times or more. The CDR3 DNA reads as TGTGCCAGCAGCTCTGCCGGGACTATCCGAAATGAGCAGTTCTTC. Translation gives CASSSAGTIRNEQFF. This rearrangement joins TRBV11-2 to TRBJ2-1; 7 nucleotides align to TRBD2. This CDR3 has 15 residues. The V gene end was trimmed by 4 bases and the J gene end by 7 bases; junction bases not matched to a gene: 10. Germline lookup yields CDR1 SGHAT and CDR2 FQNNGV.

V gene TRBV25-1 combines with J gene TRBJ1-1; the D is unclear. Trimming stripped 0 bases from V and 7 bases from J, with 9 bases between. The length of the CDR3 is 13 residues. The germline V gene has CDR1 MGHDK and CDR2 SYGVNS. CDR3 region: CASSEYGTHEAFF. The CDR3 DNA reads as TGTGCCAGCAGTGAATATGGTACTCATGAAGCTTTCTTT.

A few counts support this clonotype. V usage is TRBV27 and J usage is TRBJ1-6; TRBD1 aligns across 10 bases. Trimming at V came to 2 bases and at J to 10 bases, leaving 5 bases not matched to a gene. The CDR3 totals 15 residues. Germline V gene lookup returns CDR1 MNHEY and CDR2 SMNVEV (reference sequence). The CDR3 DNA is TGTGCCAGCAGTTTAACGACAGGGGGCCAATCACCCCTCCACTTT. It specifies CASSLTTGGQSPLHF.

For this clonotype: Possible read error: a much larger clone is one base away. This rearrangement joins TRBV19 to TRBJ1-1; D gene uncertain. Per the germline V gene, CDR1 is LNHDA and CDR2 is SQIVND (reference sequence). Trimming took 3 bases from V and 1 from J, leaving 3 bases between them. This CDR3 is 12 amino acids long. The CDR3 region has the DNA TGTGCCAGTAGTATTCGGAACACTGAAGCTTTCTTT. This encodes CASSIRNTEAFF. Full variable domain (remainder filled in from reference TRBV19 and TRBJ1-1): DGGITQSPKYLFRKEGQNVTLSCEQNLNHDAMYWYRQDPGQGLRLIYYSQIVNDFQKGDIAEGYSVSREKKESFPLTVTSAQKNPTAFYLCASSIRNTEAFFGQGTRLTVV.

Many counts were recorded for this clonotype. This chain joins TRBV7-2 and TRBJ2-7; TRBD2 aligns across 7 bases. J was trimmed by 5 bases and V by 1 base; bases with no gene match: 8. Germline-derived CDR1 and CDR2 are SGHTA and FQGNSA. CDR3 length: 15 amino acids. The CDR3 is CASSLGGSSGNEQYF. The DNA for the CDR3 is TGTGCCAGCAGCTTAGGCGGGAGTTCCGGGAACGAGCAGTACTTC.

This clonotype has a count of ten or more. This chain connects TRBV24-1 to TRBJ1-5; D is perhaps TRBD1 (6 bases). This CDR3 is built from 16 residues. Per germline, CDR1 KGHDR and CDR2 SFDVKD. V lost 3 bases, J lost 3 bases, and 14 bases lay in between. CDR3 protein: CATSDGGRDLNQPQHF. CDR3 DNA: TGTGCCACCAGTGATGGGGGCAGAGACCTCAATCAGCCCCAGCATTTT.

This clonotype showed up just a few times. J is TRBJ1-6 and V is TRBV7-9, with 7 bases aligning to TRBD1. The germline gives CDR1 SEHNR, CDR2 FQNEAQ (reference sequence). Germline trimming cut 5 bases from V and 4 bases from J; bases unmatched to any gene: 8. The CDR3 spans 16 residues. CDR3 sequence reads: CASSPRQGVYNSPLHF. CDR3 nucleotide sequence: TGTGCCAGCAGCCCGAGACAGGGAGTTTATAATTCACCCCTCCACTTT.

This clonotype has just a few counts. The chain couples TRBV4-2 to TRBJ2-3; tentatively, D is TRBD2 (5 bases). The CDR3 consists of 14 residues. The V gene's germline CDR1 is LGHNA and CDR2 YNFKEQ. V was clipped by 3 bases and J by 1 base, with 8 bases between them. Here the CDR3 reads CASSHGLRTDTQYF. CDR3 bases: TGTGCCAGCAGCCATGGACTTCGCACAGATACGCAGTATTTT.

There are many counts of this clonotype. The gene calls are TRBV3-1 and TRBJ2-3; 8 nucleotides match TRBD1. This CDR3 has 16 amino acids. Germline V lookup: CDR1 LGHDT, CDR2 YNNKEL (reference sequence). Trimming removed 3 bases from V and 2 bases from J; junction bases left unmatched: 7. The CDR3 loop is CASSHTTGEPTDTQYF. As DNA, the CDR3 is TGTGCCAGCAGCCATACGACAGGGGAGCCCACAGATACGCAGTATTTT.

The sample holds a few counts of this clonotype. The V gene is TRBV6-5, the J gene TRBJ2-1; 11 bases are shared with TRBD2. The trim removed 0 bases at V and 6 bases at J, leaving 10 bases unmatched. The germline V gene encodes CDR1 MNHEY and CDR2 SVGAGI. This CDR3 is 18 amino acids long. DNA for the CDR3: TGTGCCAGCAGTTACTCGAACCTAGCGGGGGGCGGGGTCAATGAGCAGTTCTTC. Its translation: CASSYSNLAGGGVNEQFF.

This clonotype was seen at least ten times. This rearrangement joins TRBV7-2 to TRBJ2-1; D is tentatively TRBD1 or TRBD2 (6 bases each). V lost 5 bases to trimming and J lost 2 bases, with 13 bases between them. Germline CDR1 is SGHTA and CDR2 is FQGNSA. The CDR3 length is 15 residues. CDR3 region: CASSPGAGPYNEQFF. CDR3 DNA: TGTGCCAGCAGCCCGGGGGCGGGCCCCTACAATGAGCAGTTCTTC. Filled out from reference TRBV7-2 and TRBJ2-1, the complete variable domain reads GAGVSQSPSNKVTEKGKDVELRCDPISGHTALYWYRQSLGQGLEFLIYFQGNSAPDKSGLPSDRFSAERTGGSVSTLTIQRTQQEDSAVYLCASSPGAGPYNEQFFGPGTRLTVL.

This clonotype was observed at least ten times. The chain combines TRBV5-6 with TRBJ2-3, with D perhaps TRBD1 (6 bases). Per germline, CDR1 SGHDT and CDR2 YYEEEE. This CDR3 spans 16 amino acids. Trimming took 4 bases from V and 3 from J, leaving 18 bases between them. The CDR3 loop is CASSHFRDTSTDTQYF. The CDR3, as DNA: TGTGCCAGCAGCCACTTTCGGGACACCAGTACAGATACGCAGTATTTT. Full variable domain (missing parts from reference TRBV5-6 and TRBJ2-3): DAGVTQSPTHLIKTRGQQVTLRCSPKSGHDTVSWYQQALGQGPQFIFQYYEEEERQRGNFPDRFSGHQFPNYSSELNVNALLLGDSALYLCASSHFRDTSTDTQYFGPGTRLTVL.

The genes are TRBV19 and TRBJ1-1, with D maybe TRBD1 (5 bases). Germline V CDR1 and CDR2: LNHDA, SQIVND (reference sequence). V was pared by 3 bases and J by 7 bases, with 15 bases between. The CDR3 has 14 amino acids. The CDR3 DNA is TGTGCCAGTAGTATTTCTGGGGCATTAATTGAAGCTTTCTTT. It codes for CASSISGALIEAFF.

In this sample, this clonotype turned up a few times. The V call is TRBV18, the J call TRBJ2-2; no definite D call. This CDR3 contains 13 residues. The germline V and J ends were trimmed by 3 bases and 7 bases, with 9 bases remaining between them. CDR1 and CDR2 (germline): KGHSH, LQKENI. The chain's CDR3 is CASSPGIIGELFF. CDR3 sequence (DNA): TGTGCCAGCTCACCGGGTATCATCGGGGAGCTGTTTTTT.

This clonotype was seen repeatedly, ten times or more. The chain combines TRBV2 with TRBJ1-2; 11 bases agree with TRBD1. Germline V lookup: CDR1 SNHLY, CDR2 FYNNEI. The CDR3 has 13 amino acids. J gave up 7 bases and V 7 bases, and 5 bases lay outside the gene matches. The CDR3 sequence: CASKGQGASGYTF. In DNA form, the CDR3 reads TGTGCCAGCAAAGGACAGGGGGCATCTGGCTACACCTTC.

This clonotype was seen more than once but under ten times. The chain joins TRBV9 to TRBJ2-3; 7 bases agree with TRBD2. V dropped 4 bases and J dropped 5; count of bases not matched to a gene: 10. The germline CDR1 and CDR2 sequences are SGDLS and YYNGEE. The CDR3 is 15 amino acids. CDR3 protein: CASSPGGISRDTQYF. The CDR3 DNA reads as TGTGCCAGCAGCCCCGGGGGGATCTCGCGAGATACGCAGTATTTT.

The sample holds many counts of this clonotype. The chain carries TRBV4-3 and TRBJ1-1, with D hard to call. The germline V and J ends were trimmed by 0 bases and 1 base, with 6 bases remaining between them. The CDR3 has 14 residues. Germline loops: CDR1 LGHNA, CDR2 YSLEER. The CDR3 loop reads CASSQEPGNTEAFF. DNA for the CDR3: TGCGCCAGCAGCCAAGAGCCGGGGAACACTGAAGCTTTCTTT.

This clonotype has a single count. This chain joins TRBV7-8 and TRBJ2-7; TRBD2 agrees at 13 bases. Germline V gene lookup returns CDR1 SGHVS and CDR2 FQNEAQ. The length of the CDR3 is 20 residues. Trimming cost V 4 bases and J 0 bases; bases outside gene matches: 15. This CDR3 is CASSSDLGLAGAAFSYEQYF. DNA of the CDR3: TGTGCCAGCAGCTCCGACCTCGGACTAGCGGGAGCCGCCTTCTCCTACGAGCAGTACTTC.

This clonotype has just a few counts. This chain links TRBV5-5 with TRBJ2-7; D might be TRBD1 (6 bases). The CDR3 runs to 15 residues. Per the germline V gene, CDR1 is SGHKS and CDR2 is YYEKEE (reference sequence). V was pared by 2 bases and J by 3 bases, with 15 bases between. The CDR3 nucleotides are TGTGCCAGCAGCTTCTGGGGGTCACAGGGCTACGAGCAGTACTTC. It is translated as CASSFWGSQGYEQYF.

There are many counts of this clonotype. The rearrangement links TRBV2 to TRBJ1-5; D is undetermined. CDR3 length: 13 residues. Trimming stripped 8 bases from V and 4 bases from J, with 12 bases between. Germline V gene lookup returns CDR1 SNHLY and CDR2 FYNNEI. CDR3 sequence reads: CASFEEPNQPQHF. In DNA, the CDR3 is TGTGCCAGCTTCGAGGAACCAAATCAGCCCCAGCATTTT.

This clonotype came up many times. CDR3 sequence (DNA): TGTGCCAGCAGTCCAAGGGCGACAGCCTACGAGCAGTACTTC. Translation: CASSPRATAYEQYF. This chain connects TRBV6-1 to TRBJ2-7, with D possibly TRBD1 on 5 matching bases. Trimming left V 5 bases short and J 2 bases short, with 13 bases between. The CDR3 length is 14 residues. The V gene's germline CDR1 is MNHNS and CDR2 SASEGT.

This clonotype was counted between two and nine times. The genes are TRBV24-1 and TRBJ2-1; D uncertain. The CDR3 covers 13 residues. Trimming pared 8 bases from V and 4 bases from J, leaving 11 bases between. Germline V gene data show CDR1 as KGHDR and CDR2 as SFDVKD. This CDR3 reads CATTGSGYNEQFF. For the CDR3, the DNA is TGTGCCACCACCGGAAGTGGTTACAATGAGCAGTTCTTC.

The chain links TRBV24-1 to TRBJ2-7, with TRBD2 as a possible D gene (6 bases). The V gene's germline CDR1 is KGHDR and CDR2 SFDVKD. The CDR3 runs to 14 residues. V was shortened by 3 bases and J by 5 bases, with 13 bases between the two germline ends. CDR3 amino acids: CATSDRRRGHEQYF. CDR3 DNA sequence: TGTGCCACCAGTGATCGGCGGAGGGGACACGAGCAGTACTTC.

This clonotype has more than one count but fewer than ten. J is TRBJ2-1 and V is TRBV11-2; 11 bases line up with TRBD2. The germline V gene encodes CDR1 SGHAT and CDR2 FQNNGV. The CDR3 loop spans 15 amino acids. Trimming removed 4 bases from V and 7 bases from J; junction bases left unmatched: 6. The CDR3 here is CASSSSGTSGNEQFF. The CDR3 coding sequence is TGTGCCAGCAGCTCTAGCGGGACTAGCGGAAATGAGCAGTTCTTC.

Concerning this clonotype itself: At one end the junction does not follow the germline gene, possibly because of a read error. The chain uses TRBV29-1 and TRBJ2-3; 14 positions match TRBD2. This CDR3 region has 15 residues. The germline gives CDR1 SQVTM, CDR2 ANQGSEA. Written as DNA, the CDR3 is TGCTGCGTTGGGACTAGCGGGGGTCACACAGATACGCAGTATTTT. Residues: CCVGTSGGHTDTQYF.

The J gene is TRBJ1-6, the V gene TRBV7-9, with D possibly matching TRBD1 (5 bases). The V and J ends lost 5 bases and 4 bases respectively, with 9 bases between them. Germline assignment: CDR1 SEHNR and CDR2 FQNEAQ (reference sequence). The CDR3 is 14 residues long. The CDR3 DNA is TGTGCCAGCAGCCGCCAGGGTTATAATTCACCCCTCCACTTT. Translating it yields CASSRQGYNSPLHF.